This T cell receptor (beta chain) was identified during a study of beta chain features in type 1 diabetes. Overall study context: Researchers looked at 107,917,701 sorted cells across all samples. Study outcomes and limitations: Insertion counts at VDJ junctions were lower in type 1 diabetes patients, who also showed more deletions there.

Cells sorted by CD45RO/CCR7/CD25/CD127/CD95/CD27 comprised CD4+ naive, central memory, regulatory and stem cell-like memory cells. The CDR3 has 12 residues. V was shortened by 7 bases and J by 3 bases, with 9 bases between the two germline ends. Germline lookup yields CDR1 SQVTM and CDR2 ANQGSEA. On this clone itself: Its specificity is not known.

The study reverse transcribed the entire isolated RNA, so it sequenced expressed TCRB transcripts. The protocol was immunoSEQ multiplex PCR, while the TCRdb copy is restricted to in-frame clones and leaves out a portion. Among roughly 450,000 clones listed, more than 9.5% were seen once. The clonotype was recovered from a woman under 30 in good health. Sequences were obtained from naive CD4+ T cells from blood. This chain links TRBV29-1 with TRBJ2-2; D remains ambiguous. The CDR3 loop is CSAADHTGELFF. CDR3 coding DNA: TGCAGCGCCGCGGACCACACCGGGGAGCTGTTTTTT.